This entry concerns a single T cell receptor beta chain. Its antigen is still unknown. This may be a read error: a much more frequent sequence differs by one nucleotide. TCRdb used MiXCR to reprocess the reads, holding one entry per CDR3 protein. Among around 800,000 distinct CDR3 sequences listed, about 33% were seen once. These data come from a study of T cell repertoires in cytomegalovirus infection. As for the study in general: Used in the study were CMV epitopes, some recently identified and HLA-C-restricted, others well-studied and HLA-B-restricted. Matching HLA type, along with CMV infection, was indicated by public TCR beta signatures. The study's findings and limits: The cumulative frequency of public TCR beta families identified carriers of CMV plus the relevant HLA.

The CDR3 sequence is 17 residues long. The gene calls are TRBV12-3 or TRBV12-4 and TRBJ1-2; a possible D gene is TRBD1 (6 bases). The receptor comes from a human donor in good health (CMV status not recorded). Some clones in this sample may be carry-over from other donors' samples. Specimen: cultured CD8+ T cells from PBMCs, collected from culture after CMV antigen stimulation. The CDR3 nucleotides are TGTGCCAACAGTTCCGGGACAAAAAGACCTTATGAATTGGGCTACACCTTC. This translates into CANSSGTKRPYELGYTF.